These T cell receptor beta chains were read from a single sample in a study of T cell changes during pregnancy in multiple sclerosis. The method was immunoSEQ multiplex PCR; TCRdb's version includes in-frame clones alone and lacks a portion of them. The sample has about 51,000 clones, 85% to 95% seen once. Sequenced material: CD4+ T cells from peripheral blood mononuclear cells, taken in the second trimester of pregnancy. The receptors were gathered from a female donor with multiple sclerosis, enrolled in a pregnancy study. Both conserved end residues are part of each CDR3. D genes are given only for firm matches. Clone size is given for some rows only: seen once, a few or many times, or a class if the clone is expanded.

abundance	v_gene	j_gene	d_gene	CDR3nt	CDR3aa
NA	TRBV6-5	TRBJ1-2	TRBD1	TGTGCCAGCAGACGACAGGGCGACTATGGCTACACCTTC	CASRRQGDYGYTF
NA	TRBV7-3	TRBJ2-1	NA	TGTGCCAGCAGCCACTTGGGCCATTCGCAGTTCTTC	CASSHLGHSQFF
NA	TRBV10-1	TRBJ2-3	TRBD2	TGCGCCAGCAGGAGTTCTAGCGGGCAAGATACGCAGTATTTT	CASRSSSGQDTQYF
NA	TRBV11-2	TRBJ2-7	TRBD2	TGTGCCAGCAGCCAAACAAGCGGGGTGGGGTACGAGCAGTACTTC	CASSQTSGVGYEQYF
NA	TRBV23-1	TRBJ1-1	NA	TGCGCCAGCAGTCAATCGAATACCCCATACCCCCAGGCTGAAGCTTTCTTT	CASSQSNTPYPQAEAFF
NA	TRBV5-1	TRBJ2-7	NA	TGCGCCAGCCTTCCTGGGGCAGGGTTTGGCTACGAGCAGTACTTC	CASLPGAGFGYEQYF
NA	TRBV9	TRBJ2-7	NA	TGTGCCAGCAGCCATGGGGGGGCTGACTTCTACGAGCAGTACTTC	CASSHGGADFYEQYF
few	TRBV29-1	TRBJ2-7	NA	TGCAGCGTTCAGACAGTTTCCTACGAGCAGTACTTC	CSVQTVSYEQYF
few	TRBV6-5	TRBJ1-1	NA	TGTGCCAGCAGCCCTACAGGGAACACTGAAGCTTTCTTT	CASSPTGNTEAFF
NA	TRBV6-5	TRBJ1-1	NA	TGTGCCAGCAGATTTTCCATCCTGGAGACTGAAGCTTTCTTT	CASRFSILETEAFF
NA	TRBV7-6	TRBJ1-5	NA	TGTGCCAGCAGCCCAACCGGGGGGGCGCGGGGCAATCAGCCCCAGCATTTT	CASSPTGGARGNQPQHF
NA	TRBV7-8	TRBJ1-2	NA	TGTGCCAGCAGCCGACGCCTAGATTATGGCTACACCTTC	CASSRRLDYGYTF
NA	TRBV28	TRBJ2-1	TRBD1	TGTGCCAGCAGCCCACCCTTGGGACAGGGAAACAATGAGCAGTTCTTC	CASSPPLGQGNNEQFF
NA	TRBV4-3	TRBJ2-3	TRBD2	TGCGCCAGCAGTCCCGGACTAGCGGGGGGGCGGGGTACGCAGTATTTT	CASSPGLAGGRGTQYF
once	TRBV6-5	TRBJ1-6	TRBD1	TGTGCCAGCAGTTACAATGGACAGGGGCGTTCACCCCTCCACTTT	CASSYNGQGRSPLHF
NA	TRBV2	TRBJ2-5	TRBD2	TGTGCCAGCAACTCCTTGGGGGGGAGCCTGATGCTCCAGTACTTC	CASNSLGGSLMLQYF
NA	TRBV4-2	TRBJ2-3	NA	TGTGCCAGCAGCCAAGATAGTAGGCAGGGGTCAGATACGCAGTATTTT	CASSQDSRQGSDTQYF
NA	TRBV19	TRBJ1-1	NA	TGTGCCAGTAGTGGCAGACAGACCGGGTCGGCCTCTGAAGCTTTCTTT	CASSGRQTGSASEAFF
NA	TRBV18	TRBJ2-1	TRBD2	TGTGCCAGCTCATTCCCCCCGCGGGGGAAATACAATGAGCAGTTCTTC	CASSFPPRGKYNEQFF
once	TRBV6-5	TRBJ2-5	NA	TGTGCCAGCGTACAGGGAAGTAGCAAGACCCAGTACTTC	CASVQGSSKTQYF
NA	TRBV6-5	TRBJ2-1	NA	TGTGCCAGCAGACTCTACAGGGCTTCCTACAATGAGCAGTTCTTC	CASRLYRASYNEQFF
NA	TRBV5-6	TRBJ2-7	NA	TGTGCCAGCAGCTTGGTAGGGGACTACGAGCAGTACTTC	CASSLVGDYEQYF
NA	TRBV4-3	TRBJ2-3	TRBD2	TGCGCCAGCAGCCAAGGACTAGCGGGGGGGCGAGATACGCAGTATTTT	CASSQGLAGGRDTQYF
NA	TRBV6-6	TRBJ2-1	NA	TGTGCCAGCAGGACATACAATGAGCAGTTCTTC	CASRTYNEQFF
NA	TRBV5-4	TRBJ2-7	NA	TGTGCCAGCAGCTCGCCACAGGGAGTCGAGCAGTACTTC	CASSSPQGVEQYF
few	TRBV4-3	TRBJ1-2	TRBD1	TGCGCCAGCAGCCGCAACCGGGACAGTGCTTATGGCTACACCTTC	CASSRNRDSAYGYTF
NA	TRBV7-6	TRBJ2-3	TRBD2	TGTGCCAGCAGCTTAGGCGGGGGGCTATCCCCCACAGATACGCAGTATTTT	CASSLGGGLSPTDTQYF
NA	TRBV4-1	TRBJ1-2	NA	TGCGCCAGCAGCGCGGACAGCTTCTATGGCTACACCTTC	CASSADSFYGYTF
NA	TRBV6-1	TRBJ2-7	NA	TGTGCCAGCCGGCTCTGGGCTGCTTTCTACGAGCAGTACTTC	CASRLWAAFYEQYF
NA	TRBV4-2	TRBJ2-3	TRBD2	TGTGCCAGCAGCCAAGAGGTCCAAGCGGGGGCCACAGATACGCAGTATTTT	CASSQEVQAGATDTQYF
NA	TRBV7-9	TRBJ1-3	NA	TGTGCTAGCAGCTTAGCGGCCGGGGATGGAAACACCATATATTTT	CASSLAAGDGNTIYF
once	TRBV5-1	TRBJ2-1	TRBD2	TGCGCCAGCAGCGACGCGCTAGCGGGTACCAATGAGCAGTTCTTC	CASSDALAGTNEQFF
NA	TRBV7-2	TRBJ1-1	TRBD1	TGTGCCAGCAGCATACAAACAGGGGCGATGAACACTGAAGCTTTCTTT	CASSIQTGAMNTEAFF
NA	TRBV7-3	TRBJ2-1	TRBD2	TGTGCCAGCAGCTCCGAACGACTAGCGGGGGGTCTACAGTTCTTC	CASSSERLAGGLQFF
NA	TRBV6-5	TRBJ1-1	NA	TGTGCCAGCAGTTACTCGCAGGCCATGAACACTGAAGCTTTCTTT	CASSYSQAMNTEAFF
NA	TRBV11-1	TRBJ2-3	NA	TGTGCCAGCAGCTTAATCCTAGCTGCCCGGGGTACGCAGTATTTT	CASSLILAARGTQYF
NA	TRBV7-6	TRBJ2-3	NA	TGTGCCAGCAGCTTAGCTCTAACCCCTCCAGATACGCAGTATTTT	CASSLALTPPDTQYF